The source of this TCR beta chain is a study of early T cells in non-severe SARS-CoV-2 infection. Unique molecular identifiers were attached to individual cDNA molecules. TCRdb re-derived calls from the 5' RACE reads in MiXCR, one entry per CDR3 protein. The sample consists of approximately 28,000 distinct CDR3 sequences, about 4.5% of them appearing once. Per the germline V gene, CDR1 is DFQATT and CDR2 is SNEGSKA (reference sequence). The CDR3 has 14 amino acids. Trimming shortened V by 2 bases and J by 3 bases, and 13 bases separated the two germline ends. Study-level findings and limits: Reliance on VDJdb matching favored anti-spike CD8 responses; private and CD4 specificities were missed.

This clonotype was found many times. What it recognizes is unknown. This TCR was sampled from an adult who was a healthcare worker with PCR-confirmed SARS-CoV-2 infection or an uninfected control (not recorded which). The chain couples TRBV20-1 to TRBJ1-1; no clear D gene. This material consisted of whole blood, taken at baseline. The CDR3 nucleotides are TGCAGTGCTAGATCGGTGTTTAGTCACACTGAAGCTTTCTTT. It is translated as CSARSVFSHTEAFF.